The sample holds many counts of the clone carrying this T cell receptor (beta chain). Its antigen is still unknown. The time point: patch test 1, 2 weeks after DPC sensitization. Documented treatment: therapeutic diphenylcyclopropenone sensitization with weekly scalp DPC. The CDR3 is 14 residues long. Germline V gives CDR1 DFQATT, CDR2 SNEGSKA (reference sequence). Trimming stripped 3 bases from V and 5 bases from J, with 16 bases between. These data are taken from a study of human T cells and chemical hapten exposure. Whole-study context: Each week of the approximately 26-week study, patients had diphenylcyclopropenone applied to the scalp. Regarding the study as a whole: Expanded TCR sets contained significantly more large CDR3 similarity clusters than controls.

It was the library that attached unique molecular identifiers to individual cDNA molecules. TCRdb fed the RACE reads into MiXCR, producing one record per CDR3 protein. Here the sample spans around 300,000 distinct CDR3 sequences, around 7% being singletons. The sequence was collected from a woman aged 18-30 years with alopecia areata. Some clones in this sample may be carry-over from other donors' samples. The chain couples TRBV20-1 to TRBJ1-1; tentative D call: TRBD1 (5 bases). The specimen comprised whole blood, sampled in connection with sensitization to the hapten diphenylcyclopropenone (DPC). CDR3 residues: CSASRGGVGTEAFF. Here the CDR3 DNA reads TGCAGTGCTAGTCGGGGGGGAGTTGGGACTGAAGCTTTCTTT.